This TCR beta chain was retrieved from a study of human T cells and chemical hapten exposure. Across the whole study: Patch testing was performed with 0.01% DPC on the upper back, with reading at 6 days. General study results and limits: Significantly more large CDR3 similarity clusters arose among expanded TCRs than among controls.

This clonotype has a handful of counts. The antigen remains unidentified. Germline V gives CDR1 MNHNS, CDR2 SASEGT. The CDR3 length is 15 residues. V was pared by 4 bases and J by 6 bases, with 8 bases of the junction left unmatched. Stated time point: patch test 1, 2 weeks after DPC sensitization. Treatment: therapeutic diphenylcyclopropenone sensitization with weekly scalp DPC. In TCRdb, the RACE reads were re-called with MiXCR into one record per CDR3 protein. The data hold roughly 190,000 distinct CDR3 sequences, with around 20% observed a single time. The input for sequencing was whole blood, taken in connection with sensitization to the hapten diphenylcyclopropenone (DPC). The V gene is TRBV6-1, the J gene TRBJ2-1; 8 bases map to TRBD2. The TCR comes from a woman aged 45-60 years with alopecia areata. Some clones in this sample may be carry-over from other donors' samples. Here the CDR3 reads CASSVWLAGVNEQFF. CDR3 coding DNA: TGTGCCAGCAGTGTATGGCTAGCGGGCGTCAATGAGCAGTTCTTC.